The 30 T cell receptor beta chains in this list originate from one sample, sequenced in a study of blood T cell repertoires in COVID-19. Sequenced by immunoSEQ multiplex PCR; TCRdb stores in-frame clones only, minus some. The table lists roughly 29,000 clones, roughly 85% of them singletons. The sequencing input was peripheral blood. Source of these receptors: an elderly woman with COVID-19, enrolled during active disease.

The V call is TRBV2, the J call TRBJ2-7; D is ambiguous. The germline CDR1 and CDR2 sequences are SNHLY and FYNNEI. V dropped 6 bases and J dropped 6 bases, with 12 bases sitting between them. The CDR3 is 12 amino acids. The CDR3, as DNA: TGTGCCAGCAGACTTAAAAGCCCCGAGCAGTACTTC. Its protein is CASRLKSPEQYF.

The chain has TRBV7-9 and TRBJ1-6; 7 nucleotides line up with TRBD1. Germline lookup yields CDR1 SEHNR and CDR2 FQNEAQ (reference sequence). This CDR3 is built from 16 residues. After removal of 3 bases from V and 7 bases from J, the junction contained 9 bases not matched to a gene. The CDR3 loop reads CASSFNTGTANSPLHF. Written as DNA, the CDR3 is TGTGCCAGCAGCTTCAACACCGGGACAGCCAATTCACCCCTCCACTTT. Drawing the rest from reference TRBV7-9 and TRBJ1-6, the complete variable domain is DTGVSQNPRHKITKRGQNVTFRCDPISEHNRLYWYRQTLGQGPEFLTYFQNEAQLEKSRLLSDRFSAERPKGSFSTLEIQRTEQGDSAMYLCASSFNTGTANSPLHFGNGTRLTVT.

This chain links TRBV5-6 with TRBJ2-5, with a weak D call TRBD1 (6 bases). The CDR3 has 17 amino acids. Trimming shortened V by 0 bases and J by 4 bases, and 19 bases separated the two germline ends. CDR1 SGHDT and CDR2 YYEEEE come from the germline V gene. Here the CDR3 DNA reads TGTGCCAGCAGCTTGGACGTGGGGCAGGGGTTTGGAGAGACCCAGTACTTC. This encodes CASSLDVGQGFGETQYF. The variable domain in full, with the rest retrieved from reference TRBV5-6 and TRBJ2-5, is DAGVTQSPTHLIKTRGQQVTLRCSPKSGHDTVSWYQQALGQGPQFIFQYYEEEERQRGNFPDRFSGHQFPNYSSELNVNALLLGDSALYLCASSLDVGQGFGETQYFGPGTRLLVL.

The CDR3 sequence is CASSLRGGTGGEQFF. CDR3 coding DNA: TGTGCCAGCAGCCTTAGGGGTGGCACGGGCGGTGAGCAGTTCTTC. V is TRBV3-1 (or the pseudogene TRBV3-2) and J is TRBJ2-1, with D possibly being TRBD1 (5 bases). This CDR3 has 15 amino acids. Germline values: CDR1 LGHDT, CDR2 YNNKEL (reference sequence). Between the trimmed V and J ends, which lost 4 bases and 9 bases, there was a span of 19 bases.

The chain joins TRBV7-9 to TRBJ2-7; 8 positions agree with TRBD1. The CDR3 extends over 14 amino acids. Trimming at V came to 5 bases and at J to 0 bases, leaving 3 bases not matched to a gene. Germline loops: CDR1 SEHNR, CDR2 FQNEAQ (reference sequence). This CDR3 reads CASSRTGSSYEQYF. CDR3 in DNA: TGTGCCAGCAGCAGGACAGGGAGCTCCTACGAGCAGTACTTC.

A few counts support this clone. V gene TRBV6-2 or TRBV6-3 combines with J gene TRBJ2-7; D unclear. The CDR3 spans 16 residues. Germline CDR1 and CDR2: MNHEY and SVGEGT. The V end was cut by 6 bases, the J end by 0 bases, with 18 bases between. Written as DNA, the CDR3 is TGTGCCAGCAGCCCTCGTAGTATGGGCTTCTCCTACGAGCAGTACTTC. Amino acid sequence: CASSPRSMGFSYEQYF.

This chain uses TRBV15 with TRBJ1-1, with 8 positions matching TRBD1. The germline V gene has CDR1 LNHNV and CDR2 YYDKDF (reference sequence). The V segment lost 2 bases and the J segment 5 bases; nucleotides outside the gene matches: 13. The CDR3 has 17 amino acids. CDR3 protein: CATSRQPLTGGRTEAFF. CDR3 coding DNA: TGTGCCACCAGCAGACAGCCCCTTACAGGGGGTCGAACTGAAGCTTTCTTT. Looking up the rest from reference TRBV15 and TRBJ1-1 gives the full variable domain: DAMVIQNPRYQVTQFGKPVTLSCSQTLNHNVMYWYQQKSSQAPKLLFHYYDKDFNNEADTPDNFQSRRPNTSFCFLDIRSPGLGDTAMYLCATSRQPLTGGRTEAFFGQGTRLTVV.

The J gene is TRBJ2-5, the V gene TRBV2; 13 nucleotides align to TRBD2. Germline lookup yields CDR1 SNHLY and CDR2 FYNNEI. The J segment lost 2 bases and the V segment lost 5 bases, leaving 2 bases of the junction unmatched. The CDR3 spans 15 residues. As DNA, the CDR3 is TGTGCCAGCAGTCGACTAGCGGGGGGACAAGAGACCCAGTACTTC. Translating it yields CASSRLAGGQETQYF. The entire variable domain, with the rest obtained from reference TRBV2 and TRBJ2-5, is as follows: EPEVTQTPSHQVTQMGQEVILRCVPISNHLYFYWYRQILGQKVEFLVSFYNNEISEKSEIFDDQFSVERPDGSNFTLKIRSTKLEDSAMYFCASSRLAGGQETQYFGPGTRLLVL.

In DNA form, the CDR3 reads TGTGCCAGCAGCTTAAGTACGGGGATCGCCTACAATGAGCAGTTCTTC. Amino acid sequence: CASSLSTGIAYNEQFF. The chain links TRBV11-3 to TRBJ2-1; perhaps TRBD2 as D (5 bases). This CDR3 has 16 amino acids. Germline-derived CDR1 and CDR2 are SGHNT and YENEEA. Trimming took off 2 bases at V and 2 bases at J, with 13 bases between the two ends.

This chain links TRBV10-2 with TRBJ2-7; D call uncertain. The CDR3 contains 12 residues. The germline V gene encodes CDR1 WSHSY and CDR2 SAAADI. V lost 10 bases and J 2 bases, leaving 12 bases between the germline ends. CDR3 amino acids: CATQALTYEQYF. The CDR3, as DNA: TGCGCCACCCAGGCCCTCACCTACGAGCAGTACTTC.

This clone was seen only a few times. The chain links TRBV4-1 to TRBJ1-1, with TRBD1 matching 8 bases. This CDR3 contains 17 residues. V shed 3 bases and J 1 base; nucleotides not matched to a gene: 10. CDR1 is MGHRA and CDR2 is YSYEKL in the germline V gene. The chain's CDR3 is CASSHRELGQGNTEAFF. CDR3 sequence (DNA): TGCGCCAGCAGCCATAGAGAGCTAGGACAGGGGAACACTGAAGCTTTCTTT.

The chain couples TRBV5-6 to TRBJ2-7; perhaps TRBD2 as D (6 bases). Trimming pared 4 bases from V and 0 bases from J, leaving 20 bases between. Germline V gene sequence: CDR1 SGHDT, CDR2 YYEEEE. This CDR3 is 17 amino acids long. The CDR3 sequence: CASSPPVGRKDSYEQYF. The CDR3 DNA sequence: TGTGCCAGCAGCCCCCCAGTGGGGAGGAAAGACTCCTACGAGCAGTACTTC.

The V call is TRBV30, the J call TRBJ2-3; 11 bases line up with TRBD2. There are 14 residues in the CDR3. The germline CDR1 and CDR2 sequences are GTSNPN and SVGIG (reference sequence). The V and J ends lost 2 bases and 6 bases, in that order; junction bases with no gene match: 4. The CDR3 coding sequence is TGTGCCTGGAGTCTAGCGGGGGGTCGGGATACGCAGTATTTT. Translating it yields CAWSLAGGRDTQYF.

V usage is TRBV28 and J usage is TRBJ2-2; D perhaps matches TRBD2 (5 bases). CDR1 and CDR2 (germline): MDHEN, SYDVKM. This CDR3 is built from 15 residues. V was shortened by 4 bases and J by 4 bases, with 13 bases between the two germline ends. CDR3 nucleotide sequence: TGTGCCAGCAGTTATAAGAGGGCTGGCACCGGGGAGCTGTTTTTT. Its protein is CASSYKRAGTGELFF. The full variable domain, in which reference TRBV28 and TRBJ2-2 provide the parts outside the CDR3, is DVKVTQSSRYLVKRTGEKVFLECVQDMDHENMFWYRQDPGLGLRLIYFSYDVKMKEKGDIPEGYSVSREKKERFSLILESASTNQTSMYLCASSYKRAGTGELFFGEGSRLTVL.

This clone has only a few counts. This chain uses TRBV19 with TRBJ1-6; 9 nucleotides match TRBD1. Per the germline V gene, CDR1 is LNHDA and CDR2 is SQIVND (reference sequence). This CDR3 has 17 residues. V lost 1 base and J lost 7; bases outside the gene matches: 8. CDR3 sequence: CASSIVPTGQGNSPLHF. In DNA form, the CDR3 reads TGTGCCAGTAGTATAGTCCCCACAGGACAGGGGAATTCACCCCTCCACTTT. The whole variable domain, remainder taken from reference TRBV19 and TRBJ1-6, is DGGITQSPKYLFRKEGQNVTLSCEQNLNHDAMYWYRQDPGQGLRLIYYSQIVNDFQKGDIAEGYSVSREKKESFPLTVTSAQKNPTAFYLCASSIVPTGQGNSPLHFGNGTRLTVT.

The V and J genes are TRBV4-1 and TRBJ1-1; D remains unclear. Looked up from germline, CDR1 is MGHRA and CDR2 is YSYEKL. Trimming pared 1 base from V and 3 bases from J, leaving 12 bases between. The CDR3 runs 15 residues. CDR3 nucleotide sequence: TGCGCCAGCAGCCAAGGGCGGGTGGATGACACTGAAGCTTTCTTT. Its translation is CASSQGRVDDTEAFF.

This clone was seen only once. This same CDR3 is encoded by further DNA sequences in the sample. This chain connects TRBV30 to TRBJ1-5; a weak D match, TRBD1 (6 bases). The CDR3 loop spans 13 amino acids. Germline CDR1 GTSNPN, CDR2 SVGIG (reference sequence). V was clipped by 0 bases and J by 4 bases, with 7 bases between them. CDR3 amino acids: CAWSVQGNQPQHF. DNA of the CDR3: TGTGCCTGGAGTGTTCAGGGGAATCAGCCCCAGCATTTT.

The genes are TRBV30 and TRBJ1-2, with a weak D call TRBD1 (6 bases). Trimming removed 2 bases from V and 2 bases from J, with 9 bases in between. The CDR3 sequence is 13 residues long. CDR1 GTSNPN and CDR2 SVGIG come from the germline V gene (reference sequence). CDR3 sequence: CAWSLTGNYGYTF. CDR3 sequence (DNA): TGTGCCTGGAGTTTAACAGGGAACTATGGCTACACCTTC.

The chain has TRBV2 and TRBJ2-7; 7 bases match TRBD1. The V and J ends lost 2 bases and 5 bases, in that order; junction bases with no gene match: 6. Germline CDR1 reads SNHLY; CDR2 reads FYNNEI. There are 14 residues in the CDR3. The CDR3 region is CASSETGASDEQYF. The CDR3 nucleotides read TGTGCCAGCAGTGAAACAGGGGCGTCCGACGAGCAGTACTTC.

The chain combines TRBV9 with TRBJ2-5; no definite D call. The CDR3 is made up of 14 amino acids. Germline values: CDR1 SGDLS, CDR2 YYNGEE. The V end lost 0 bases, the J end lost 2 bases, and 8 bases lay between the germline ends. The CDR3 bases are TGTGCCAGCAGCGTAGGCCGGGTTCAAGAGACCCAGTACTTC. Residues: CASSVGRVQETQYF. The whole variable domain, filled in from reference TRBV9 and TRBJ2-5, reads DSGVTQTPKHLITATGQRVTLRCSPRSGDLSVYWYQQSLDQGLQFLIQYYNGEERAKGNILERFSAQQFPDLHSELNLSSLELGDSALYFCASSVGRVQETQYFGPGTRLLVL.

CDR3 protein: CSASMGHTGANVLTF. DNA for the CDR3: TGCAGTGCTAGTATGGGACACACTGGGGCCAACGTCCTGACTTTC. The rearrangement uses TRBV20-1 and TRBJ2-6, with a tentative D call TRBD1 (6 bases). V lost 3 bases and J lost 2, with 11 bases in between. This CDR3 is 15 amino acids long. Germline CDR1 is DFQATT and CDR2 is SNEGSKA (reference sequence).

CDR3 sequence: CASSYSRGLGGDTQYF. CDR3 bases: TGTGCCAGCAGTTACTCGAGAGGGCTGGGCGGAGATACGCAGTATTTT. The rearrangement joins TRBV6-5 to TRBJ2-3, with D possibly being TRBD2 (5 bases). This CDR3 is built from 16 residues. V lost 0 bases and J 5 bases, leaving 15 bases between the germline ends. Per the germline V gene, CDR1 is MNHEY and CDR2 is SVGAGI.

The rearrangement links TRBV30 to TRBJ2-7; D is undetermined. The germline V gene has CDR1 GTSNPN and CDR2 SVGIG (reference sequence). V was pared by 4 bases and J by 2 bases, with 12 bases between. CDR3 length: 13 residues. CDR3 nucleotides: TGTGCCTGGAAGGAGACCGGAGCCTACGAGCAGTACTTC. Amino acids: CAWKETGAYEQYF.

The CDR3 coding sequence is TGTGCAAGTCGCTTAGAGTCTCGGGCGGGGGCAGATACGCAGTATTTT. Its protein is CASRLESRAGADTQYF. This sequence joins TRBV12-2 and TRBJ2-3; the table gives TRBD2 as D, unverified against the DNA. TRBV12-2 has pseudogene status. The CDR3 is 16 amino acids.

The chain links TRBV6-5 to TRBJ1-6; D remains unclear. The germline V gene has CDR1 MNHEY and CDR2 SVGAGI. V was cut by 7 bases and J by 8 bases, with 18 bases left in between. This CDR3 contains 15 residues. The CDR3 region has the DNA TGTGCCAGCATAGATACCGGGGTTGTTTATTCACCCCTCCACTTT. Amino acid sequence: CASIDTGVVYSPLHF.

V and J are TRBV6-6 and TRBJ1-5, with 11 bases lining up with TRBD1. The germline V gene has CDR1 MNHNY and CDR2 SVGAGI (reference sequence). This CDR3 is built from 18 residues. J was trimmed by 2 bases and V by 5 bases; bases with no gene match: 11. The DNA of the CDR3 is TGTGCCAGCAGTCCCCACCTTGGACAGGGGGCTGGCAATCAGCCCCAGCATTTT. Encoded protein: CASSPHLGQGAGNQPQHF.

The gene calls are TRBV7-6 and TRBJ2-3; D is perhaps TRBD2 (6 bases). V gave up 6 bases and J gave up 4 bases, with 11 bases separating them. The CDR3 is 13 amino acids. Germline V gene sequence: CDR1 SGHVS, CDR2 FNYEAQ. As DNA, the CDR3 is TGTGCCAGCAGTCGTCGACTAGCAGATACGCAGTATTTT. This sequence encodes CASSRRLADTQYF. Looking up the rest from reference TRBV7-6 and TRBJ2-3 gives the full variable domain: GAGVSQSPRYKVTKRGQDVALRCDPISGHVSLYWYRQALGQGPEFLTYFNYEAQQDKSGLPNDRFSAERPEGSISTLTIQRTEQRDSAMYRCASSRRLADTQYFGPGTRLTVL.

Only a few counts were recorded for this clone. The V call is TRBV4-2, the J call TRBJ1-5, with D uncertain. CDR3 length equals 17 residues. Germline lookup yields CDR1 LGHNA and CDR2 YNFKEQ. The ends were cut back, 0 bases at V and 0 bases at J, with 12 bases in the middle. The CDR3 DNA is TGTGCCAGCAGCCAAGAGAAGGGAGGGTATAGCAATCAGCCCCAGCATTTT. Translation gives CASSQEKGGYSNQPQHF.

The CDR3 nucleotides are TGTGCCAGCGGCCACAGACAGGGGGCTTGGACTGAAGCTTTCTTT. Protein sequence: CASGHRQGAWTEAFF. The chain has TRBV5-4 and TRBJ1-1; 10 bases map to TRBD1. Trimming at V came to 7 bases and at J to 5 bases, leaving 11 bases not matched to a gene. The CDR3 is 15 residues long. The germline V gene encodes CDR1 SGHNT and CDR2 YYREEE (reference sequence). Full variable domain (missing parts from reference TRBV5-4 and TRBJ1-1): ETGVTQSPTHLIKTRGQQVTLRCSSQSGHNTVSWYQQALGQGPQFIFQYYREEENGRGNFPPRFSGLQFPNYSSELNVNALELDDSALYLCASGHRQGAWTEAFFGQGTRLTVV.

This clone was seen once. The V and J genes are TRBV5-1 and TRBJ1-2; TRBD1 matches at 10 bases. Germline-derived CDR1 and CDR2 are SGHRS and YFSETQ. This CDR3 is 15 amino acids long. The J segment lost 4 bases and the V segment lost 3 bases, leaving 6 bases of the junction unmatched. The CDR3 protein is CASSSTGGAGYGYTF. The CDR3, as DNA: TGCGCCAGCAGCTCGACAGGGGGCGCCGGCTATGGCTACACCTTC.